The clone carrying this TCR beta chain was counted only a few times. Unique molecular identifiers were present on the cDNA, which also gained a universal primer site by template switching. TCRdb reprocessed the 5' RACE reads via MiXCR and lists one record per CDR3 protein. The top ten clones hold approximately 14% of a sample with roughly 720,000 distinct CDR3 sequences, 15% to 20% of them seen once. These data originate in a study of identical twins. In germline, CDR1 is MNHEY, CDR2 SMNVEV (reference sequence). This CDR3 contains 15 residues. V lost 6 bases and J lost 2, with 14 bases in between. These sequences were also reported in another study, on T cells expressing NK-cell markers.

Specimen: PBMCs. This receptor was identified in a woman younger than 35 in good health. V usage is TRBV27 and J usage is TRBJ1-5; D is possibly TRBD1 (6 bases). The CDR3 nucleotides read TGTGCCAGCAGCTTACAGGGCAGGGGCAATCAGCCCCAGCATTTT. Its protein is CASSLQGRGNQPQHF.